The TCR beta chain described here comes from a study of persistence of HIV-infected CD4 T cells (dated by TCRdb to the early 2020s). As for the study more broadly: The median time the participants had spent on suppressive ART was over six years. The clonality of all cells in each sorted population was measured by TCRbeta sequencing, and the clonality of infected cells was measured by proviral sequencing. CMV- and HIV-1 Gag-responding CD4+ T cells were isolated from ART-treated individuals so that antigen-driven clonal expansion of HIV-1-infected cells could be examined. Anti-CD3/anti-CD28 stimulation activated a higher proportion of cells, with a lower memory fraction, than antigen stimulation. The TCR cluster analysis across participants included roughly 8 participants for CMV and more than five participants for Gag. Apart from a couple of participants who underwent leukapheresis at a single time point, peripheral blood samples of up to roughly 180 mL were collected from participants at multiple time points.

The research as a whole found: TCR oligoclonality correlated with proviral oligoclonality within the same sorted populations. Because the TCR analyses were done in bulk, restricting them to just the rare CMV-responding cells that actually carried HIV-1 proviruses was not possible. Antigen-responding cells were enriched for degenerate expanded CDR3beta sequences, which suggests convergent selection of CD4+ responses to CMV and Gag. The study involved few individuals and tested only a limited range of antigens. TCRbeta richness in CMV- and Gag-responding cells was significantly lower than in anti-CD3/anti-CD28-responding cells; CMV-responding cells had higher oligoclonality than CD3/CD28-stimulated and Gag-responding cells.

In the case of this clone: Its antigen remains undetermined. It has no much larger one-base neighbor in the sample; base qualities were not kept.

The sample's treatment or condition label, in plain terms: suppressive antiretroviral therapy. Cells were stimulated with anti-CD3/anti-CD28 magnetic beads as a nonspecific positive control representing the CD4+ T cell repertoire. Responding CD4+ T cells were sorted by upregulation of both CD40 ligand and CD69. HIV-1-infected adults in whom suppressive ART had been started during chronic infection were enrolled as participants. For at least 4 years, participants had undetectable plasma HIV-1 RNA, below 50 copies/mL. To be included, participants needed a CD4+ T cell count above 400 cells/uL and a positive CMV serology. Before stimulation, PBMCs were isolated using density centrifugation and depleted of CD8+ T cells. For approximately 20 hours, the CD8-depleted PBMCs were stimulated with anti-CD28/CD49d costimulation, a CD40-blocking antibody, and enfuvirtide to prevent new infections. Cell sorting was performed on a Beckman Coulter MoFlo Legacy or XDP sorter, and dead cells were excluded with propidium iodide. Genomic DNA was extracted using the QIAamp DNA Mini Kit for samples with more than one million cells and using the Quick-DNA Microprep Kit for all other samples.

The CDR3, cysteine through phenylalanine, is 14 amino acids long. Just CDR3 DNA is preserved here, 42 bases in frame from base 1. The germline V gene gives CDR1 as SGDLS and CDR2 as YYNGEE. V is clipped by 1 base and J by 4 bases, and the sequence between their germline boundaries is 8 bases long. TCRbeta repertoires were sequenced from genomic DNA with the immunoSEQ hsTCRB assay version 4 in survey mode. Genomic DNA was diluted to about 9 ng/uL, and up to about 1 ug per sample was used for TCRbeta sequencing. Per the original workflow: TCRbeta data analysis was done in ImmunoSeq Analyzer 3.0, and diversity was calculated on productive nucleotide rearrangements. The improved Chao index was used to estimate lower-bound TCR diversity, and the Gini coefficient was used to estimate clonality using the Immunarch R package. Different nucleotide rearrangements encoding the same CDR3beta amino acid sequence were counted as distinct clonotypes. TCRbeta sequences significantly enriched in antigen-responding cells relative to anti-CD3/anti-CD28-activated cells were identified by differential abundance analysis. TCRs were clustered by predicted peptide-MHC specificity with GLIPH2, both within individual participants and across merged participant data sets. Drawn from immuneACCESS, this table holds only the in-frame rearrangements with V and J called that TCRdb kept. Clones are partly lost; checked studies trace under half to an unresolved V gene and leave the rest unexplained. V and J calls plus clone size are reproduced from that table; the DNA served to infer D and trimming. The table for this sample lists tens of thousands of clones; more than 80% of them were counted only once. About 3.5% of the sample is taken by the ten largest.

The input for sequencing was CD4+ T cells sorted from PBMCs after 18-hour stimulation, taken from a patient who received antiretroviral therapy. In the paper's terms, the cell subset or site label means: CD40L+CD69+ CD4 T cells responding to anti-CD3/anti-CD28 beads, representing the overall repertoire. The sequence links TRBV9 to TRBJ2-2; a tentative D match to TRBD2 spans 5 bases. This TCR came from an adult woman with HIV who was CMV-seropositive. The DNA sequence follows: TGTGCCAGCAGCGTACTTGGAGGCACCGGGGAGCTGTTTTTT. This is translated as CASSVLGGTGELFF.